The present entry profiles one T cell receptor (beta chain) with its context. What it recognizes is unknown. The entry originates in a study of cytomegalovirus exposure and HLA in healthy donors. CDR3 size: 11 residues. The V end lost 4 bases, the J end lost 8 bases, and 8 bases lay between the germline ends. Per germline, CDR1 LNHDA and CDR2 SQIVND (reference sequence). Study-wide results and caveats: A later analysis revealed that TCR association rates differed between HLA loci, peaking at DRB1 and bottoming out at HLA-C.

The PCR was carried out with 60 Vbeta primers and 13 Jbeta primers. TCRdb's copy holds only in-frame clones and misses some; the assay was immunoSEQ multiplex PCR. The sample carries 150,000 to 200,000 clones, over 70% recorded once. The sample was PBMCs. The sequence was obtained from a man aged 35 to 55 in good health and CMV-seropositive. The chain recombines TRBV19 with TRBJ1-2; unclear D gene. CDR3 loop: CASSTEGGYTF. Here the CDR3 DNA reads TGTGCCAGTAGTACCGAGGGCGGCTACACCTTC. The complete variable domain, with remaining parts taken from reference TRBV19 and TRBJ1-2, reads DGGITQSPKYLFRKEGQNVTLSCEQNLNHDAMYWYRQDPGQGLRLIYYSQIVNDFQKGDIAEGYSVSREKKESFPLTVTSAQKNPTAFYLCASSTEGGYTFGSGTRLTVV.